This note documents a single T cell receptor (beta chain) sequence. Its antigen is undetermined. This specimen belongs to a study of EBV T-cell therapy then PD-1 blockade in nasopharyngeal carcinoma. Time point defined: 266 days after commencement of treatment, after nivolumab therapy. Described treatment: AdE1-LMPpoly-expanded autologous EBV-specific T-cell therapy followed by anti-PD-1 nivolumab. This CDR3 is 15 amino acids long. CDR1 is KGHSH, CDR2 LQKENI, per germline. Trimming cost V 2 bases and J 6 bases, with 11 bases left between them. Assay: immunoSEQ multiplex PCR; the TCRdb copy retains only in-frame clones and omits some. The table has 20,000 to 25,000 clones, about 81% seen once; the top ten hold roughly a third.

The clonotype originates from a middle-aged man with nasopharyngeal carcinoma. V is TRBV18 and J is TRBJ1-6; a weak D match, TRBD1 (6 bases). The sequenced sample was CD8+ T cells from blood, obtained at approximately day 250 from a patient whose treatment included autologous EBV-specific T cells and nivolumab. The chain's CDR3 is CASSPGGAINSPLHF. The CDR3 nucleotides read TGTGCCAGCTCACCAGGGGGGGCTATTAATTCACCCCTCCACTTT.